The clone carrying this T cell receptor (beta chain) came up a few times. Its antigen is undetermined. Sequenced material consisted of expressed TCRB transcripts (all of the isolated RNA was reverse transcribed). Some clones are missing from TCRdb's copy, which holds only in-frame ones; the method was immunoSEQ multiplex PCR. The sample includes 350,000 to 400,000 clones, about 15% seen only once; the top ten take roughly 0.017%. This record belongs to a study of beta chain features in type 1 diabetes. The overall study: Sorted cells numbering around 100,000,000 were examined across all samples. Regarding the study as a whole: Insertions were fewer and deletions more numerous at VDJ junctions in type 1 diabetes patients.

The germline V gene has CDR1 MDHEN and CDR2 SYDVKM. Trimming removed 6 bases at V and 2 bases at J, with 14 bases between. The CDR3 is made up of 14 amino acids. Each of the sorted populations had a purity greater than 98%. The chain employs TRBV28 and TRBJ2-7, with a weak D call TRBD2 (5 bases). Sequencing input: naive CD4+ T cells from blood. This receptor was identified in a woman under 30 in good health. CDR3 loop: CASSVFAGTYEQYF. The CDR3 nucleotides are TGTGCCAGCAGCGTTTTCGCCGGGACCTACGAGCAGTACTTC.